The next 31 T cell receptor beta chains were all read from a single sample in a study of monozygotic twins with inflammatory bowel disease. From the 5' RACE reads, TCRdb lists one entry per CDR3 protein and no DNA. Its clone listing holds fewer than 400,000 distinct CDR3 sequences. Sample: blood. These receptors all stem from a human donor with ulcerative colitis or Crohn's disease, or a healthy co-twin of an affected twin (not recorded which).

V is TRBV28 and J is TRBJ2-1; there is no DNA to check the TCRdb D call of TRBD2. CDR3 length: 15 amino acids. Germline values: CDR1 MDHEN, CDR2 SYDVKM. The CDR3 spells CASSLTTSGRNEQFF.

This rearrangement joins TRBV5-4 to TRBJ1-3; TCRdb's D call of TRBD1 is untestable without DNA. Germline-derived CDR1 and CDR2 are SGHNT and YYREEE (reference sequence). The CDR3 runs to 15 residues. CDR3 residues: CASSLTGAGGNTIYF.

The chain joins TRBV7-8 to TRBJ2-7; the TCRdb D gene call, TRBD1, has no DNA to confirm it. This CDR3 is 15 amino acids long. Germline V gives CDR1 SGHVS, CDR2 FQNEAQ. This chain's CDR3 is CASSAGTGEAYEQYF.

CDR3 loop: CASSFGRFSGANVLTF. This rearrangement joins TRBV7-8 to TRBJ2-6. The CDR3 runs 16 residues. CDR1 SGHVS and CDR2 FQNEAQ come from the germline V gene.

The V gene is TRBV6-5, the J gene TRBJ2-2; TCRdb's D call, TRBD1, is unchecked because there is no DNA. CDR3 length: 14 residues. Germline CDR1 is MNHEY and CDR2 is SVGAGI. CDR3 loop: CASSSRFILGELFF.

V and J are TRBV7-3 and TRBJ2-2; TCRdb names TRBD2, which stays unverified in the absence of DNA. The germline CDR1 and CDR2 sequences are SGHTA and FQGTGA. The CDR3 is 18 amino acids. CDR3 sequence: CASSLRGSPGANTGELFF.

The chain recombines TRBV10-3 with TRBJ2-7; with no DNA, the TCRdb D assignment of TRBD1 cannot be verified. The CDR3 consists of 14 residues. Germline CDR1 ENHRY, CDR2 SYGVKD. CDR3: CAIRDRENKDEQYF.

The CDR3 sequence is CASSLEEHGSGYEQYF. The chain couples TRBV7-2 to TRBJ2-7; TCRdb selects TRBD2, and the lack of DNA leaves this call unchecked. The length of the CDR3 is 16 residues. The germline gives CDR1 SGHTA, CDR2 FQGNSA.

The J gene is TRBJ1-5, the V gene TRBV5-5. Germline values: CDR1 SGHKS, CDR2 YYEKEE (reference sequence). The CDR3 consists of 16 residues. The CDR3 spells CASSLVGGGSNQPQHF.

CDR3 residues: CASSLEGRPDHQPQHF. The V call is TRBV7-6, the J call TRBJ1-5. The CDR3 spans 16 residues. Per germline, CDR1 SGHVS and CDR2 FNYEAQ. The whole variable domain, remainder taken from reference TRBV7-6 and TRBJ1-5, is GAGVSQSPRYKVTKRGQDVALRCDPISGHVSLYWYRQALGQGPEFLTYFNYEAQQDKSGLPNDRFSAERPEGSISTLTIQRTEQRDSAMYRCASSLEGRPDHQPQHFGDGTRLSIL.

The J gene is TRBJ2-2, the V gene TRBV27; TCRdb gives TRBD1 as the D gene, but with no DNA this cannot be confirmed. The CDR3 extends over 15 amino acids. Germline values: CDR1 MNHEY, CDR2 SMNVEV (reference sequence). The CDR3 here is CASSPSRGNAGELFF.

The CDR3 sequence: CSARTGLGHHNEQFF. The rearrangement joins TRBV20-1 to TRBJ2-1; TCRdb names TRBD2, which stays unverified in the absence of DNA. The germline V gene encodes CDR1 DFQATT and CDR2 SNEGSKA (reference sequence). The CDR3 has 15 amino acids.

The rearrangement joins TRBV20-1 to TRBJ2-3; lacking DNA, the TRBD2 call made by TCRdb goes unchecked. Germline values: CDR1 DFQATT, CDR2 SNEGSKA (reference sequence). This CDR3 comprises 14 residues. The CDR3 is CSASKVDFTDTQYF.

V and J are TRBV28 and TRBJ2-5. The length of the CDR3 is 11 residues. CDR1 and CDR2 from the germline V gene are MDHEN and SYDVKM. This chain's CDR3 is CASRKSETQYF.

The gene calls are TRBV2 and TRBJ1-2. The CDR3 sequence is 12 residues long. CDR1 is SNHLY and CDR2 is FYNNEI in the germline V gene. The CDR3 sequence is CASSESIRLGTF.

The CDR3 loop is CASSYLSEEQETQYF. The J gene is TRBJ2-5, the V gene TRBV6-5. From germline, CDR1 is MNHEY and CDR2 SVGAGI. The length of the CDR3 is 15 residues.

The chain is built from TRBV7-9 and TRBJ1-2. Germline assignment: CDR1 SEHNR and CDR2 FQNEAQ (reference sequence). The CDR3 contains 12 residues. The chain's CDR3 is CASSAARYGYTF.

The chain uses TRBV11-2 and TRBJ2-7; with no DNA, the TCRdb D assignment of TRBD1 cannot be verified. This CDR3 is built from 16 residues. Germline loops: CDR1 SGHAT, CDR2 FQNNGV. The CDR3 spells CASSSIGQVTSYEQYF.

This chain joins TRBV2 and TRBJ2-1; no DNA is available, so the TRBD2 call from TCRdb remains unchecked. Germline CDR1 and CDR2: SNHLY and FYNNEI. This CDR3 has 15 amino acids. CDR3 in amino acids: CASSARRAGNNEQFF.

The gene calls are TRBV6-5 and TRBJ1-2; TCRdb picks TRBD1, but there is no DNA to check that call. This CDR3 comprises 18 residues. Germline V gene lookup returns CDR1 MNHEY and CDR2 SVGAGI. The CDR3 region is CASSYSITGTGTNYGYTF.

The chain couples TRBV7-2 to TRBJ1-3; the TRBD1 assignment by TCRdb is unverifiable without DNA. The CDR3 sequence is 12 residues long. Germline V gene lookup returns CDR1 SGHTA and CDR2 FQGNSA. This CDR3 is CASSPPGNTIYF.

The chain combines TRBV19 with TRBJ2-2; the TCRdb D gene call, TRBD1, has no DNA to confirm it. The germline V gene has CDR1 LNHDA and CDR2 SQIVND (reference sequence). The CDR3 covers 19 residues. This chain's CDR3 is CASSIRLRDPRRYTGELFF.

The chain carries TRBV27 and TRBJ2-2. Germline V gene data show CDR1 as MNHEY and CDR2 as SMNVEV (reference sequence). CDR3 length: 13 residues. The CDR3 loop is CASSLEDGGELFF.

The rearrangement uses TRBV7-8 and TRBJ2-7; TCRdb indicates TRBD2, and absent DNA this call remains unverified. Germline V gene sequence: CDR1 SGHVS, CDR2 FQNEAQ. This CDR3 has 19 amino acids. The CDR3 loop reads CASSLLTPSGRLITYEQYF.

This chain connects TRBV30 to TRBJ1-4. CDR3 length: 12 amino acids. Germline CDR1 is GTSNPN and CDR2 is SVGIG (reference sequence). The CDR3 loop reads CAWSVQGEKLFF.

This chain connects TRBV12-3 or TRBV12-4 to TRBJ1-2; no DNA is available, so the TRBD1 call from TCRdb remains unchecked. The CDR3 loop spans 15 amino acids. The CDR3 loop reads CASSSGGRGNYGYTF.

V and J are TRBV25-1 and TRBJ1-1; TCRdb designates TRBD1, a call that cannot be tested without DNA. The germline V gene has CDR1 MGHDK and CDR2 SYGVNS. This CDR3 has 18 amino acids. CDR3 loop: CASSERQGALAVHTEAFF. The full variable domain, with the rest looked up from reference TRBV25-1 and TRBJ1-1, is EADIYQTPRYLVIGTGKKITLECSQTMGHDKMYWYQQDPGMELHLIHYSYGVNSTEKGDLSSESTVSRIRTEHFPLTLESARPSHTSQYLCASSERQGALAVHTEAFFGQGTRLTVV.

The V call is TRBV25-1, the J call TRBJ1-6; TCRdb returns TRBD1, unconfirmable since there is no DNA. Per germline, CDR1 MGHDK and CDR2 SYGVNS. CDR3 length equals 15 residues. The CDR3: CASSEPGGVKSPLHF. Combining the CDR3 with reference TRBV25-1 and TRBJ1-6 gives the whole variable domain EADIYQTPRYLVIGTGKKITLECSQTMGHDKMYWYQQDPGMELHLIHYSYGVNSTEKGDLSSESTVSRIRTEHFPLTLESARPSHTSQYLCASSEPGGVKSPLHFGNGTRLTVT.

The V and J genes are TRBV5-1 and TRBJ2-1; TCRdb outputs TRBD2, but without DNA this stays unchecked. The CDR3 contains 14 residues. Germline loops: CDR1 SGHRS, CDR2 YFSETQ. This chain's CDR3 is CASSFPRIYNEQFF.

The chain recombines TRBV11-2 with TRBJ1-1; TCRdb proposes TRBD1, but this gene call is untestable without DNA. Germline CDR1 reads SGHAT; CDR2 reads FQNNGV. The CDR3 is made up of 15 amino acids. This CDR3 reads CASSLASGGVNEAFF.

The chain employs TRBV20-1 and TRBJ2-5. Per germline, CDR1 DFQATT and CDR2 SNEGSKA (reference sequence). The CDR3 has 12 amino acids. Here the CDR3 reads CSARIYQETQYF.